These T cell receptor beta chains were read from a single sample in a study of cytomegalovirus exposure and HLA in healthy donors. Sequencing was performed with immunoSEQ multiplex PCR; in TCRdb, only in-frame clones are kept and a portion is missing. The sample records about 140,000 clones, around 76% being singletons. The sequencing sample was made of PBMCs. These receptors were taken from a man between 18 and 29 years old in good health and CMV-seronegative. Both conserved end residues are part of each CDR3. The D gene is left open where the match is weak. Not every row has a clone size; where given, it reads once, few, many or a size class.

CDR3 protein: CASSVVGKAGENSEAFF; CDR3 DNA: TGTGCCAGCAGCGTAGTGGGGAAGGCAGGGGAAAACTCTGAAGCTTTCTTT; D gene: -; V gene: TRBV9; J gene: TRBJ1-1; clone size: -
CDR3 protein: CASSSVRDTDTQYF; CDR3 DNA: TGTGCCAGTTCTAGCGTCCGCGACACAGATACGCAGTATTTT; D gene: -; V gene: TRBV19; J gene: TRBJ2-3; clone size: -
CDR3 protein: CASSVASRTEAFF; CDR3 DNA: TGTGCCAGCAGCGTAGCCAGTCGCACTGAAGCTTTCTTT; D gene: -; V gene: TRBV9; J gene: TRBJ1-1; clone size: -
CDR3 protein: CASSLVGTGGGYTF; CDR3 DNA: TGTGCCAGCAGCTTGGTGGGGACAGGGGGCGGCTACACCTTC; D gene: TRBD1; V gene: TRBV5-6; J gene: TRBJ1-2; clone size: few
CDR3 protein: CASSPTGQQGAETQYF; CDR3 DNA: TGTGCCAGCAGCCCCACCGGCCAACAGGGAGCCGAGACCCAGTACTTC; D gene: -; V gene: TRBV7-9; J gene: TRBJ2-5; clone size: once
CDR3 protein: CASSLAGFPMNTEAFF; CDR3 DNA: TGCGCCAGCAGCTTGGCAGGGTTCCCAATGAACACTGAAGCTTTCTTT; D gene: -; V gene: TRBV5-1; J gene: TRBJ1-1; clone size: -
CDR3 protein: CASSPTSGRADTQYF; CDR3 DNA: TGTGCCAGCTCACCTACTAGCGGGAGGGCAGATACGCAGTATTTT; D gene: TRBD2; V gene: TRBV18; J gene: TRBJ2-3; clone size: -
CDR3 protein: CASSPPSGSSYNEQFF; CDR3 DNA: TGTGCCAGCTCACCACCTAGTGGGAGCTCCTACAATGAGCAGTTCTTC; D gene: -; V gene: TRBV18; J gene: TRBJ2-1; clone size: -
CDR3 protein: CASSLAPPGTEIPYGYTF; CDR3 DNA: TGTGCCAGCAGCTTAGCACCCCCCGGGACAGAAATTCCCTATGGCTACACCTTC; D gene: TRBD1; V gene: TRBV7-9; J gene: TRBJ1-2; clone size: few
CDR3 protein: CASSALAGITDTQYF; CDR3 DNA: TGTGCCAGCAGCGCCTTAGCGGGGATCACAGATACGCAGTATTTT; D gene: TRBD2; V gene: TRBV7-2; J gene: TRBJ2-3; clone size: -
CDR3 protein: CASSASGTTAEQYF; CDR3 DNA: TGTGCCAGCAGCGCAAGCGGGACGACGGCCGAGCAGTACTTC; D gene: TRBD2; V gene: TRBV9; J gene: TRBJ2-7; clone size: -
CDR3 protein: CASSYSEVISGNTIYF; CDR3 DNA: TGTGCCAGCAGTTACTCGGAGGTAATCTCTGGAAACACCATATATTTT; D gene: -; V gene: TRBV6-6; J gene: TRBJ1-3; clone size: few
CDR3 protein: CASSLRQGLNTEAFF; CDR3 DNA: TGTGCCAGCAGCCTCAGACAGGGTTTGAACACTGAAGCTTTCTTT; D gene: TRBD1; V gene: TRBV7-2; J gene: TRBJ1-1; clone size: -
CDR3 protein: CASSLGQGQSSYEQYF; CDR3 DNA: TGCGCCAGCAGCTTGGGGCAGGGCCAGAGCTCCTACGAGCAGTACTTC; D gene: -; V gene: TRBV5-1; J gene: TRBJ2-7; clone size: -
CDR3 protein: CASSLTGIDYGYTF; CDR3 DNA: TGTGCCAGCAGCTTGACAGGAATCGACTATGGCTACACCTTC; D gene: -; V gene: TRBV7-9; J gene: TRBJ1-2; clone size: -
CDR3 protein: CASSQEASPTYNEQFF; CDR3 DNA: TGTGCCAGCAGCCAAGAGGCTAGCCCCACCTACAATGAGCAGTTCTTC; D gene: -; V gene: TRBV4-2; J gene: TRBJ2-1; clone size: once
CDR3 protein: CASSDSTGGRTEAFF; CDR3 DNA: TGTGCCAGCAGTGACTCGACAGGGGGCAGAACTGAAGCTTTCTTT; D gene: TRBD1; V gene: TRBV6-4; J gene: TRBJ1-1; clone size: few
CDR3 protein: CASRRTENTGELFF; CDR3 DNA: TGCGCCAGCCGACGGACAGAGAACACCGGGGAGCTGTTTTTT; D gene: -; V gene: TRBV4-1; J gene: TRBJ2-2; clone size: -
CDR3 protein: CASSLYVDRPTYEQYF; CDR3 DNA: TGCGCCAGCAGCTTGTACGTGGACAGACCAACCTACGAGCAGTACTTC; D gene: -; V gene: TRBV5-1; J gene: TRBJ2-7; clone size: -
CDR3 protein: CASSYSEGNTEAFF; CDR3 DNA: TGTGCCAGCAGTTACTCTGAGGGGAACACTGAAGCTTTCTTT; D gene: -; V gene: TRBV6-5; J gene: TRBJ1-1; clone size: -
CDR3 protein: CASSARTADTQYF; CDR3 DNA: TGTGCCAGCAGTGCCCGGACAGCAGATACGCAGTATTTT; D gene: -; V gene: TRBV6-5; J gene: TRBJ2-3; clone size: -
CDR3 protein: CASSPGTAGPQETQYF; CDR3 DNA: TGTGCCAGCAGCCCAGGGACAGCGGGCCCACAAGAGACCCAGTACTTC; D gene: -; V gene: TRBV7-2; J gene: TRBJ2-5; clone size: -
CDR3 protein: CASMPLRGGMGTQYF; CDR3 DNA: TGTGCCAGTATGCCCCTGAGGGGAGGGATGGGGACCCAGTACTTC; D gene: TRBD2; V gene: TRBV19; J gene: TRBJ2-5; clone size: -
CDR3 protein: CASSQEFGRWNTEAFF; CDR3 DNA: TGCGCCAGCAGCCAAGAGTTCGGGAGGTGGAACACTGAAGCTTTCTTT; D gene: -; V gene: TRBV4-1; J gene: TRBJ1-1; clone size: -
CDR3 protein: CSVVEQGLTQYF; CDR3 DNA: TGCAGCGTTGTAGAACAGGGGTTGACCCAGTACTTC; D gene: TRBD1; V gene: TRBV29-1; J gene: TRBJ2-5; clone size: -
CDR3 protein: CSVEDQGLRDYGYTF; CDR3 DNA: TGCAGCGTTGAAGATCAAGGCCTTCGGGACTATGGCTACACCTTC; D gene: -; V gene: TRBV29-1; J gene: TRBJ1-2; clone size: -
CDR3 protein: CASSQEAGGGSNQPQHF; CDR3 DNA: TGCGCCAGCAGTCAAGAAGCAGGGGGAGGAAGCAATCAGCCCCAGCATTTT; D gene: TRBD1; V gene: TRBV23-1; J gene: TRBJ1-5; clone size: -
CDR3 protein: CASSLAETGNYGYTF; CDR3 DNA: TGTGCCAGCAGCTTAGCCGAGACAGGGAACTATGGCTACACCTTC; D gene: TRBD1; V gene: TRBV7-8; J gene: TRBJ1-2; clone size: -
CDR3 protein: CASRQGARSDQPQHF; CDR3 DNA: TGTGCCAGCAGACAGGGGGCTCGCTCCGATCAGCCCCAGCATTTT; D gene: TRBD1; V gene: TRBV7-8; J gene: TRBJ1-5; clone size: -
CDR3 protein: CSVGQGRTGELFF; CDR3 DNA: TGCAGCGTGGGACAGGGACGCACCGGGGAGCTGTTTTTT; D gene: TRBD1; V gene: TRBV29-1; J gene: TRBJ2-2; clone size: few
CDR3 protein: CASSLGGGGRYGYTF; CDR3 DNA: TGTGCCAGCAGCTTAGGCGGGGGCGGCCGCTATGGCTACACCTTC; D gene: -; V gene: TRBV7-9; J gene: TRBJ1-2; clone size: -
CDR3 protein: CAISERGGSYNEQFF; CDR3 DNA: TGTGCCATCAGTGAGCGGGGGGGCTCCTACAATGAGCAGTTCTTC; D gene: TRBD2; V gene: TRBV10-3; J gene: TRBJ2-1; clone size: -
CDR3 protein: CASSLLPGTGASDSTDTQYF; CDR3 DNA: TGTGCCAGCAGCTTACTACCCGGGACAGGGGCATCTGATAGCACAGATACGCAGTATTTT; D gene: TRBD1; V gene: TRBV7-6; J gene: TRBJ2-3; clone size: -
CDR3 protein: CATSLGAANTGELFF; CDR3 DNA: TGTGCCACCAGCCTGGGGGCAGCGAACACCGGGGAGCTGTTTTTT; D gene: -; V gene: TRBV15; J gene: TRBJ2-2; clone size: -
CDR3 protein: CASSTTGDEQYF; CDR3 DNA: TGTGCCAGCAGTACCACGGGAGACGAGCAGTACTTC; D gene: -; V gene: TRBV7-9; J gene: TRBJ2-7; clone size: -
CDR3 protein: CASNERFNNQPQHF; CDR3 DNA: TGTGCCAGCAACGAGCGGTTTAACAATCAGCCCCAGCATTTT; D gene: -; V gene: TRBV2; J gene: TRBJ1-5; clone size: -
CDR3 protein: CASSTGTTDTGELFF; CDR3 DNA: TGTGCCAGCAGCACCGGGACTACCGACACCGGGGAGCTGTTTTTT; D gene: TRBD2; V gene: TRBV11-2; J gene: TRBJ2-2; clone size: -
CDR3 protein: CASSVSVNTEAFF; CDR3 DNA: TGCGCCAGCAGTGTTTCAGTGAACACTGAAGCTTTCTTT; D gene: -; V gene: TRBV10-2; J gene: TRBJ1-1; clone size: once
CDR3 protein: CAWTMGTAYGYTF; CDR3 DNA: TGTGCCTGGACCATGGGGACAGCCTATGGCTACACCTTC; D gene: TRBD1; V gene: TRBV30; J gene: TRBJ1-2; clone size: -
CDR3 protein: CASSVGSTGMNTEAFF; CDR3 DNA: TGTGCCAGCAGCGTAGGCTCGACAGGTATGAACACTGAAGCTTTCTTT; D gene: -; V gene: TRBV9; J gene: TRBJ1-1; clone size: -
CDR3 protein: CASSLEALLSNQPQHF; CDR3 DNA: TGTGCCAGCAGTTTGGAGGCACTCCTTAGCAATCAGCCCCAGCATTTT; D gene: -; V gene: TRBV2; J gene: TRBJ1-5; clone size: -
CDR3 protein: CASSTRTGELLNTEAFF; CDR3 DNA: TGTGCCAGCAGTACTCGGACAGGGGAGCTCTTGAACACTGAAGCTTTCTTT; D gene: TRBD1; V gene: TRBV28; J gene: TRBJ1-1; clone size: -
CDR3 protein: CASSRAGQTNQPQHF; CDR3 DNA: TGTGCCAGTAGTAGGGCGGGGCAGACCAATCAGCCCCAGCATTTT; D gene: -; V gene: TRBV19; J gene: TRBJ1-5; clone size: -
CDR3 protein: CASSLTSDSNYGYTF; CDR3 DNA: TGTGCCAGCAGCTTAACGTCGGACAGTAACTATGGCTACACCTTC; D gene: -; V gene: TRBV7-3; J gene: TRBJ1-2; clone size: -
CDR3 protein: CASSGPTGVNTEAFF; CDR3 DNA: TGTGCCAGCTCAGGACCGACAGGGGTGAACACTGAAGCTTTCTTT; D gene: TRBD1; V gene: TRBV18; J gene: TRBJ1-1; clone size: -
CDR3 protein: CASRLGQYQETQYF; CDR3 DNA: TGTGCCAGCAGATTAGGACAGTACCAAGAGACCCAGTACTTC; D gene: -; V gene: TRBV6-6; J gene: TRBJ2-5; clone size: few
CDR3 protein: CASSQGTGNQETQYF; CDR3 DNA: TGTGCCAGCTCCCAGGGGACAGGGAACCAAGAGACCCAGTACTTC; D gene: TRBD1; V gene: TRBV18; J gene: TRBJ2-5; clone size: -
CDR3 protein: CASSLAPGRVGTDTQYF; CDR3 DNA: TGTGCCAGCAGCCTCGCCCCCGGGAGAGTTGGCACAGATACGCAGTATTTT; D gene: -; V gene: TRBV11-3; J gene: TRBJ2-3; clone size: -
CDR3 protein: CASSRTLSGEQYF; CDR3 DNA: TGTGCCAGCAGTCGGACTCTATCGGGCGAGCAGTACTTC; D gene: -; V gene: TRBV28; J gene: TRBJ2-7; clone size: -
CDR3 protein: CASRRGGPTTDTQYF; CDR3 DNA: TGCGCCAGCAGGAGGGGAGGCCCCACCACAGATACGCAGTATTTT; D gene: -; V gene: TRBV5-1; J gene: TRBJ2-3; clone size: -
CDR3 protein: CASSAGSREADTQYF; CDR3 DNA: TGTGCCAGCAGCGCTGGGTCCCGAGAGGCAGATACGCAGTATTTT; D gene: -; V gene: TRBV7-8; J gene: TRBJ2-3; clone size: -
CDR3 protein: CAISVQGPYNEQFF; CDR3 DNA: TGTGCCATCAGTGTTCAGGGCCCCTACAATGAGCAGTTCTTC; D gene: -; V gene: TRBV10-3; J gene: TRBJ2-1; clone size: -
CDR3 protein: CASSLSSGTYNEQFF; CDR3 DNA: TGTGCCAGCAGCTTGAGTAGCGGGACTTACAATGAGCAGTTCTTC; D gene: TRBD2; V gene: TRBV5-4; J gene: TRBJ2-1; clone size: few
CDR3 protein: CASSRPGQGLSSYNEQFF; CDR3 DNA: TGCGCCAGCAGTCGACCGGGACAGGGCCTGAGCTCCTACAATGAGCAGTTCTTC; D gene: TRBD1; V gene: TRBV23-1; J gene: TRBJ2-1; clone size: -
CDR3 protein: CATLGGGKDTGELFF; CDR3 DNA: TGTGCCACCCTCGGGGGGGGAAAAGACACCGGGGAGCTGTTTTTT; D gene: TRBD2; V gene: TRBV27; J gene: TRBJ2-2; clone size: -